These 20 T cell receptor beta chains were sequenced from one sample in a study of cytomegalovirus exposure and HLA in healthy donors. A multiplex PCR was run with 60 Vbeta primers and 13 Jbeta primers. Measured with immunoSEQ multiplex PCR; TCRdb has only the in-frame clones, and not every one. The sample yields roughly 190,000 clones, roughly 86% seen once. Sequenced input: PBMCs. The receptors derive from a man between 40 and 49 years old in good health and CMV-seropositive.

The chain uses TRBV27 and TRBJ2-5; 13 nucleotides line up with TRBD2. Per the germline V gene, CDR1 is MNHEY and CDR2 is SMNVEV (reference sequence). The V segment lost 5 bases and the J segment 4 bases; nucleotides outside the gene matches: 1. The CDR3 is made up of 14 amino acids. The CDR3 DNA reads as TGTGCCAGCAGTGGACTAGCGGGAGCAGAGACCCAGTACTTC. Translated: CASSGLAGAETQYF.

The chain links TRBV9 to TRBJ1-5; D not certain. The CDR3 totals 13 residues. V dropped 0 bases and J dropped 6 bases, with 7 bases sitting between them. Per the germline V gene, CDR1 is SGDLS and CDR2 is YYNGEE. CDR3 coding DNA: TGTGCCAGCAGCGTAGGTGGAGGTCAGCCCCAGCATTTT. Its protein product is CASSVGGGQPQHF.

This rearrangement joins TRBV18 to TRBJ2-1, with D possibly TRBD1 on 6 matching bases. CDR3 length equals 14 residues. V gave up 2 bases and J gave up 4 bases, with 9 bases separating them. Germline loops: CDR1 KGHSH, CDR2 LQKENI. CDR3 in DNA: TGTGCCAGCTCACCAGAAGACAGGTACAATGAGCAGTTCTTC. Translating gives CASSPEDRYNEQFF.

J is TRBJ2-7 and V is TRBV19, with D perhaps matching TRBD2 (5 bases). Germline V gene data show CDR1 as LNHDA and CDR2 as SQIVND (reference sequence). The CDR3 extends over 14 amino acids. Trimming removed 5 bases from V and 3 bases from J, with 14 bases in between. The CDR3 is CASSPRTGIYEQYF. CDR3 nucleotide sequence: TGTGCCAGTAGTCCTCGGACCGGGATCTACGAGCAGTACTTC.

The rearrangement uses TRBV7-9 and TRBJ2-5; 7 nucleotides align to TRBD2. The CDR3 totals 14 residues. Germline V CDR1 and CDR2: SEHNR, FQNEAQ (reference sequence). J gave up 5 bases and V 3 bases, and 6 bases lay outside the gene matches. CDR3 in DNA: TGTGCCAGCAGCTTCAGGCGGCGGGGGGAGACCCAGTACTTC. Its translation: CASSFRRRGETQYF.

This chain connects TRBV6-5 to TRBJ2-7; maybe TRBD1 (5 bases). The CDR3 has 16 amino acids. Germline V CDR1 and CDR2: MNHEY, SVGAGI. V gave up 0 bases and J gave up 3 bases, with 15 bases separating them. CDR3 region: CASSYSRQGQRYEQYF. For the CDR3, the DNA is TGTGCCAGCAGTTACTCGCGGCAGGGCCAACGCTACGAGCAGTACTTC.

V is TRBV5-8 and J is TRBJ2-5; 11 bases line up with TRBD1. Germline trimming cut 0 bases from V and 5 bases from J; bases unmatched to any gene: 6. The CDR3 runs 16 residues. CDR1 is SGHTS and CDR2 is YDEGEE in the germline V gene. CDR3 DNA sequence: TGTGCCAGCAGCTTGGGGGACAGGGGGGTTGAGGAGACCCAGTACTTC. Translated, it gives CASSLGDRGVEETQYF. The full variable domain, rest sourced from reference TRBV5-8 and TRBJ2-5, is EAGVTQSPTHLIKTRGQQATLRCSPISGHTSVYWYQQALGLGLQFLLWYDEGEERNRGNFPPRFSGRQFPNYSSELNVNALELEDSALYLCASSLGDRGVEETQYFGPGTRLLVL.

This clone was picked up a small number of times. The chain joins TRBV4-3 to TRBJ1-1; D might be TRBD1 (6 bases). Germline V gene data show CDR1 as LGHNA and CDR2 as YSLEER. The CDR3 is 14 residues long. V was trimmed by 0 bases and J by 3 bases, leaving 8 bases between them. CDR3 nucleotides: TGCGCCAGCAGCCAAGATAGGGGGTACACTGAAGCTTTCTTT. This gives the protein CASSQDRGYTEAFF.

V usage is TRBV5-1 and J usage is TRBJ1-2; D may be TRBD1 (6 bases). CDR3 length: 15 amino acids. The V gene lost 0 bases and the J gene lost 4 bases, with 13 bases spanning the gap. From germline, CDR1 is SGHRS and CDR2 YFSETQ. CDR3 region: CASSLAEDSGYGYTF. The CDR3 bases are TGCGCCAGCAGCTTGGCTGAGGACAGTGGCTATGGCTACACCTTC.

This rearrangement joins TRBV6-4 to TRBJ1-4; no clear D. Trimming pared 6 bases from V and 5 bases from J, leaving 16 bases between. CDR3 length equals 15 residues. CDR1 is MRHNA, CDR2 SNTAGT, per germline. This CDR3 reads CASSPTGSTNEKLFF. In nucleotides, the CDR3 is TGTGCCAGCAGCCCTACCGGGTCCACAAATGAAAAACTGTTTTTT.

V gene TRBV7-9 combines with J gene TRBJ2-5; TRBD1 aligns across 9 bases. The CDR3 is made up of 15 amino acids. CDR1 is SEHNR, CDR2 FQNEAQ, per germline (reference sequence). J gave up 2 bases and V 1 base, and 2 bases lay outside the gene matches. For the CDR3, the DNA is TGTGCCAGCAGCTTAGGGGACAGGGTTCAAGAGACCCAGTACTTC. Translation: CASSLGDRVQETQYF.

Of note for this clone: One end of the junction is discordant with germline, which a read error may explain. The rearrangement joins TRBV6-5 to TRBJ2-7; no reliable D call. There are 8 residues in the CDR3. Germline V gene sequence: CDR1 MNHEY, CDR2 SVGAGI. The CDR3 nucleotides are TGTGCCAGCAGACCACTCTTTTTC. This translates into CASRPLFF.

The rearrangement uses TRBV7-7 and TRBJ1-1, with TRBD1 identical over 7 bases. The CDR3 has 13 residues. The V segment lost 4 bases and the J segment 3 bases; nucleotides outside the gene matches: 2. Germline assignment: CDR1 SSHAT and CDR2 FNYEAQ (reference sequence). The chain's CDR3 is CASSSDRDTEAFF. CDR3 bases: TGTGCCAGCAGCTCCGACAGGGACACTGAAGCTTTCTTT.

The chain joins TRBV9 to TRBJ1-4; TRBD1 aligns across 8 bases. This CDR3 is built from 16 residues. CDR1 and CDR2 (germline): SGDLS, YYNGEE. V lost 1 base to trimming and J lost 8 bases; unmatched junction nucleotides: 10. Here the CDR3 DNA reads TGTGCCAGCAGCGTATCCCCAGGGACAGGAAACGAAAAACTGTTTTTT. It codes for CASSVSPGTGNEKLFF.

The V gene is TRBV29-1, the J gene TRBJ1-1; TRBD1 matches 8 bases. The CDR3 is made up of 12 amino acids. With 6 bases clipped from V and 4 bases from J, the junction kept 4 bases outside the gene matches. Germline assignment: CDR1 SQVTM and CDR2 ANQGSEA. The CDR3 bases are TGCAGCGTCGACAGGGGAGGCACTGAAGCTTTCTTT. Translation: CSVDRGGTEAFF.

CDR3 sequence: CATNPGGTNTGELFF. The CDR3 nucleotides are TGTGCCACCAACCCCGGGGGGACGAACACCGGGGAGCTGTTTTTT. The chain has TRBV5-6 and TRBJ2-2; 7 nucleotides match TRBD2. Trimming removed 9 bases from V and 0 bases from J; junction bases left unmatched: 8. The CDR3 consists of 15 residues. CDR1 SGHDT and CDR2 YYEEEE come from the germline V gene.

The chain combines TRBV6-5 with TRBJ2-1; D possibly corresponds to TRBD2 (6 bases). Germline V gene data show CDR1 as MNHEY and CDR2 as SVGAGI. The V and J ends lost 4 bases and 4 bases respectively, with 14 bases between them. The CDR3 runs to 15 residues. The CDR3 bases are TGTGCCAGCAGTTTAGAGTGGGAGGTGTACAATGAGCAGTTCTTC. This sequence encodes CASSLEWEVYNEQFF.

This chain joins TRBV2 and TRBJ2-7; tentative D call: TRBD1 (6 bases). This CDR3 spans 12 amino acids. CDR1 and CDR2 (germline): SNHLY, FYNNEI. Trimming removed 4 bases at V and 6 bases at J, with 10 bases between. CDR3 nucleotide sequence: TGTGCCAGCAGTGGGGGGCGCCTCGAGCAGTACTTC. It encodes CASSGGRLEQYF.

The chain uses TRBV4-2 and TRBJ2-5, with TRBD1 identical over 7 bases. V gave up 5 bases and J gave up 3 bases; unmatched junction bases: 3. This CDR3 comprises 13 residues. From germline, CDR1 is LGHNA and CDR2 YNFKEQ. In nucleotides, the CDR3 is TGTGCCAGCAGCGAAACAGGGGAAGAGACCCAGTACTTC. Its protein product is CASSETGEETQYF.

This chain uses TRBV7-9 with TRBJ1-6; D is ambiguous. Germline CDR1 is SEHNR and CDR2 is FQNEAQ (reference sequence). The V gene lost 2 bases and the J gene lost 5 bases, with 10 bases spanning the gap. CDR3 length: 15 residues. CDR3 in amino acids: CASSLNPTDNSPLHF. The DNA for the CDR3 is TGTGCCAGCAGCTTAAACCCCACGGATAATTCACCCCTCCACTTT.